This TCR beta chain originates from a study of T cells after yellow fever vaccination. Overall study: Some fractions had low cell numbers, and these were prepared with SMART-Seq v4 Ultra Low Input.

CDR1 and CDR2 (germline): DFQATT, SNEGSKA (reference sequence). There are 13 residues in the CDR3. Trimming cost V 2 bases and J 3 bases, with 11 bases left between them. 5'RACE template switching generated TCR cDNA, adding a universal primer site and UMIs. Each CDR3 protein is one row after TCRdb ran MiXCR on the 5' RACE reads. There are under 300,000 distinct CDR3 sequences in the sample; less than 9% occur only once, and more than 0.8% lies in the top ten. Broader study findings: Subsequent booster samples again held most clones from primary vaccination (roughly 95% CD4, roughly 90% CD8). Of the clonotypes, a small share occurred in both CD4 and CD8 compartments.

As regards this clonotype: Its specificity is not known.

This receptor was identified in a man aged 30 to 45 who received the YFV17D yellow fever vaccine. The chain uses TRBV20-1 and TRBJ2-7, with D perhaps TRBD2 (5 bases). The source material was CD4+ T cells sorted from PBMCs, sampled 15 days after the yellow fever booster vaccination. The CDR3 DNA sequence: TGCAGTGCTAGAATGGCGGGTCGCTACGAGCAGTACTTC. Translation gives CSARMAGRYEQYF.